This T cell receptor beta chain originates from a study of T-cell memory formation after mild COVID-19. In the study overall: TCR clustering was largely donor specific.

Germline V gene data show CDR1 as SGHRS and CDR2 as YFSETQ. After removal of 3 bases from V and 3 bases from J, the junction contained 7 bases not matched to a gene. This CDR3 has 15 amino acids. TCRdb re-derived calls from the 5' RACE reads in MiXCR, one entry per CDR3 protein. Counted here are 350,000 to 500,000 distinct CDR3 sequences, over 15% occurring once; the ten biggest clones make up 8.4%. A few counts support this clonotype. This TCR was recovered from an adult woman who had mild COVID-19 (a few samples of this study predate the infection). Cell type and time point are not known. Sequenced sample: PBMCs or a T cell subset sorted from them (not recorded which). The chain is built from TRBV5-1 and TRBJ1-2; 8 bases line up with TRBD1. CDR3 nucleotide sequence: TGCGCCAGCAGCTCCCGACAGGGGCTGGACTATGGCTACACCTTC. Translated: CASSSRQGLDYGYTF.